This passage covers 19 T cell receptor delta chains from one sample sequenced in a study of gamma-delta T cells after stem cell transplantation. TCRdb re-processed the RT-PCR reads using CATT. The sample has about 2,400 delta-chain clones, over 35% seen once. The sample consisted of gamma-delta T cells. All receptors derive from a human donor. It is not recorded whose cells these are; they may come from a transplant donor.

In the case of this clone: Being one base from a much bigger clone, this may be a read error. The chain recombines TRDV2 with TRDJ1, with TRDD3 identical over 13 bases. The CDR3 has 20 residues. The germline CDR1 and CDR2 sequences are GEAIGNYY and EKD. In DNA form, the CDR3 reads TGTGCCTGTGACCCCCTGCGTACTGGGGGATACGCTGATCGGACCGGTAAACTCATCTTT. Protein product: CACDPLRTGGYADRTGKLIF.

This clone qualifies as large. The chain couples TRDV2 to TRDJ1, with 7 bases identical to TRDD3. CDR1 GEAIGNYY and CDR2 EKD come from the germline V gene. This CDR3 spans 17 amino acids. V trimming: 4 bases; J trimming: 0 bases; junction bases outside the gene matches: 13. The CDR3 loop is CACDRLGTEPYTDKLIF. DNA of the CDR3: TGTGCCTGTGATAGACTGGGGACCGAACCGTACACCGATAAACTCATCTTT.

The gene calls are TRDV2 and TRDJ1, with 9 positions matching TRDD3. The CDR3 spans 18 residues. J was trimmed by 6 bases and V by 2 bases; bases with no gene match: 18. Germline-derived CDR1 and CDR2 are GEAIGNYY and EKD. The CDR3 spells CACDNLTWGITHNNKLIF. In nucleotides, the CDR3 is TGTGCCTGTGACAACTTAACCTGGGGGATTACTCATAATAATAAACTCATCTTT.

The chain has TRDV2 and TRDJ3; 7 nucleotides line up with TRDD3. Losses at the gene ends were 1 base for V and 0 bases for J; bases not matched to a gene: 11. In germline, CDR1 is GEAIGNYY, CDR2 EKD. The CDR3 totals 20 residues. CDR3 sequence: CACDTTEGGSRSWDTRQMFF. The CDR3 nucleotides read TGTGCCTGTGACACGACGGAGGGGGGATCCCGCTCCTGGGACACCCGACAGATGTTTTTC.

With respect to this clone: A much larger clone differs from this one at a single base, so this may be a read error. CDR3 in amino acids: CACDTVPGGYAGGADNLIF. CDR3 DNA sequence: TGTGCCTGTGACACCGTACCTGGGGGATACGCGGGCGGCGCCGATAACCTCATCTTT. The rearrangement joins TRDV2 to TRDJ1, with 12 positions matching TRDD3. The CDR3 runs 19 residues. Germline CDR1 is GEAIGNYY and CDR2 is EKD.

In its sample, this clone is medium-sized (0.01 to 0.1%). The rearrangement joins TRDV2 to TRDJ1; tentative D call: TRDD3 (6 bases). The CDR3 sequence is 18 residues long. The germline V gene has CDR1 GEAIGNYY and CDR2 EKD. V lost 1 base and J 0 bases, leaving 20 bases between the germline ends. CDR3 nucleotides: TGTGCCTGTGACACGATTGGGGGGACCCCCGTGCACACCGATAAACTCATCTTT. It translates to CACDTIGGTPVHTDKLIF.

Turning to this clone: One base separates it from a far larger clone, so it is likely a read error. This CDR3 is also generated by other DNA sequences in the sample. The V gene is TRDV2, the J gene TRDJ1, with TRDD3 matching 7 bases. Germline V gene lookup returns CDR1 GEAIGNYY and CDR2 EKD. The CDR3 is 18 amino acids. Here the CDR3 reads CACDTVDTGDKYTDKLIF. Written as DNA, the CDR3 is TGTGCCTGTGACACCGTAGATACTGGGGACAAGTACACCGATAAGCTCATCTTT.

Regarding this clone: This sequence may be a read error, since a much larger clone differs from it by one base. The CDR3 loop is CACDNSGGYSQNELIF. CDR3 bases: TGTGCCTGTGACAACAGTGGGGGATACTCTCAAAACGAACTCATCTTT. The chain carries TRDV2 and TRDJ1, with 10 bases lining up with TRDD3. Germline lookup yields CDR1 GEAIGNYY and CDR2 EKD. This CDR3 spans 16 amino acids. The V segment lost 2 bases and the J segment 9 bases; nucleotides outside the gene matches: 14.

This clone is medium-sized (0.01 to 0.1%) within its sample. At the DNA level, this CDR3 is encoded by other sequences in the same sample as well. This chain uses TRDV2 with TRDJ1, with TRDD3 matching over 12 bases. The CDR3 runs to 19 residues. V was pared by 0 bases and J by 0 bases, with 10 bases of the junction left unmatched. Looked up from germline, CDR1 is GEAIGNYY and CDR2 is EKD. The CDR3 region is CACDTVLTGGYRYTDKLIF. The CDR3 DNA reads TGTGCCTGTGACACCGTTCTTACTGGGGGATACAGGTACACCGATAAACTCATCTTT.

This clone is classed as large (0.1 to 1%). This chain uses TRDV2 with TRDJ1, with D possibly matching TRDD3 (6 bases). Trimming stripped 3 bases from V and 0 bases from J, with 25 bases between. The germline CDR1 and CDR2 sequences are GEAIGNYY and EKD. The CDR3 has 19 amino acids. DNA of the CDR3: TGTGCCTGTGACGGTTTATCTGGGGATGCTCGACTTAACACCGATAAACTCATCTTT. Translating it yields CACDGLSGDARLNTDKLIF.

Turning to this clone: One end of the junction is discordant with germline, which a read error may explain. The V call is TRDV2, the J call TRDJ1, with 10 bases aligning to TRDD3. This CDR3 region has 15 residues. CDR1 and CDR2 (germline): GEAIGNYY, EKD. CDR3 loop: CACEKLGDASDNLIF. CDR3 in DNA: TGTGCCTGTGAAAAACTGGGGGATGCCTCCGATAACCTCATCTTT.

J is TRDJ1 and V is TRDV2; D is possibly TRDD3 (5 bases). Trimming took 1 base from V and 10 from J, leaving 30 bases between them. CDR1 and CDR2 (germline): GEAIGNYY, EKD. The CDR3 contains 18 residues. The CDR3 sequence is CACDTASTWVYDRGRLIF. In nucleotides, the CDR3 is TGTGCCTGTGACACGGCCTCGACGTGGGTATACGACCGTGGGAGACTCATCTTT.

The table lists this clone with a few counts. This likely reflects a read error, since a far larger clone is one base away. The same CDR3 is also encoded by other DNA sequences in this sample. The chain uses TRDV2 and TRDJ1; no clear D. CDR1 and CDR2 from the germline V gene are GEAIGNYY and EKD. This CDR3 spans 17 amino acids. As DNA, the CDR3 is TGTGCCTGTGACACCGTAGGGGTCTTCTACGGAGCCGATAAGCTCATCTTT. It specifies CACDTVGVFYGADKLIF.

In its sample, this clone ranks as medium-sized (0.01 to 0.1%). The chain uses TRDV2 and TRDJ1; 8 bases agree with TRDD3. J was trimmed by 0 bases and V by 2 bases; bases with no gene match: 19. The CDR3 runs 20 residues. Per the germline V gene, CDR1 is GEAIGNYY and CDR2 is EKD. CDR3 bases: TGTGCCTGTGACAGATTGGGCCTTCACAACTGGGGGGGTTACACCGATAAACTCATCTTT. The encoded protein is CACDRLGLHNWGGYTDKLIF.

V is TRDV2 and J is TRDJ1; 7 bases line up with TRDD3. This CDR3 is built from 19 residues. In germline, CDR1 is GEAIGNYY, CDR2 EKD. V shed 6 bases, J shed 0 bases, and the junction held 21 bases outside the gene matches. CDR3 in amino acids: CACTKFRLGGGSDTDKLIF. The CDR3 coding sequence is TGTGCCTGTACTAAGTTTAGGCTGGGGGGTGGTTCAGACACCGATAAACTCATCTTT.

The chain links TRDV2 to TRDJ1; 7 positions agree with TRDD3. The junction had 5 bases not matched to a gene; V was cut back by 0 bases and J by 5 bases. The germline gives CDR1 GEAIGNYY, CDR2 EKD. CDR3 length: 14 amino acids. The CDR3 region is CACDTVGLGDKLIF. The CDR3 DNA reads TGTGCCTGTGACACCGTGGGACTGGGGGATAAACTCATCTTT.

With regard to this clone: A junction end diverges from the germline sequence, so it may reflect a read error. This chain uses TRDV2 with TRDJ1; D not certain. Looked up from germline, CDR1 is GEAIGNYY and CDR2 is EKD. CDR3 length: 15 amino acids. The CDR3 DNA is TGTGCCTGTGACACCGTGGGTCCACACACCGATAACCTCATCTTT. Protein sequence: CACDTVGPHTDNLIF.

This clone was recorded a few times. The rearrangement links TRDV2 to TRDJ1; 9 nucleotides line up with TRDD3. The CDR3 has 19 residues. V shed 0 bases and J 2 bases; nucleotides not matched to a gene: 15. CDR1 GEAIGNYY and CDR2 EKD come from the germline V gene. The CDR3 DNA follows: TGTGCCTGTGACACCGTAGGGAATACTGGGGGAAGGAGAACCGATAAACTCATCTTT. Encoded protein: CACDTVGNTGGRRTDKLIF.

This clone appeared once. Given a much more abundant clone one base away, this may be a read error. This CDR3 is CACDTLVLGDTPHDKLIF. CDR3 DNA: TGTGCCTGTGACACCCTAGTACTGGGGGATACGCCGCACGATAAACTCATCTTT. The chain couples TRDV2 to TRDJ1, with TRDD3 identical over 13 bases. The junction had 10 bases not matched to a gene; V was cut back by 0 bases and J by 4 bases. In germline, CDR1 is GEAIGNYY, CDR2 EKD. CDR3 size: 18 residues.